This T cell receptor (beta chain) was profiled in a study of vaccination and CD4 T cells after COVID-19. Study outcomes and limitations: There was no significant change from around 19 to 38 median reactive clonotypes.

The treatment: roughly ten-day PBMC culture with coronavirus spike peptide pools or control peptides (ViraFEST assay). Looked up from germline, CDR1 is SGHTA and CDR2 is FQGTGA. Trimming removed 5 bases from V and 6 bases from J, with 17 bases in between. This CDR3 contains 15 residues. Concerning this clonotype: The antigen remains undetermined.

Sequence data for DNA of cultured CD4+ T cells were generated by the Oncomine TCR Beta short-read assay. TCRdb itself ran the PCR reads through MiXCR, one entry per CDR3 protein. The table lists about 20,000 distinct CDR3 sequences, around 50% of them singletons. The sequencing sample was made of CD4+ T cells from blood, cultured in vitro. The V call is TRBV7-3, the J call TRBJ2-1; unclear D gene. This sequence was found in a human donor who had recovered from COVID-19. CDR3 nucleotides: TGTGCCAGCAGCACTAACGGTGGCAGCTTCAATGAGCAGTTCTTC. Amino acid sequence: CASSTNGGSFNEQFF.